A single sample is the source of the 22 T cell receptor beta chains below, sequenced in a study of long-term antiretroviral therapy in people with HIV (dated by TCRdb to between 2020 and 2023). The immunoSEQ hsTCRB v3.0 assay was used at survey level resolution to sequence the TRB variable region. In its TCRdb copy, this immuneACCESS table keeps in-frame sequences only and misses some clones. Where compared with another copy, unresolved V genes explain less than half of these, and the others have no known cause. In this sample the table shows approximately 25,000 clones, about 91% of which occur a single time. The biggest ten clones account for less than 6% of the sample. Sequenced material: unsorted PBMCs, taken around 4.5 years after starting antiretroviral therapy. All receptors come from a man aged 25-40 years with HIV.

This chain connects TRBV30 to TRBJ1-1; possible D gene TRBD1, 5 bases. Germline V CDR1 and CDR2: GTSNPN, SVGIG (reference sequence). The CDR3 has 14 amino acids. The V and J ends lost 1 base and 5 bases respectively, with 14 bases between them. The CDR3 region is CAWSGGGWGTEAFF. CDR3 DNA: TGTGCCTGGAGTGGCGGGGGATGGGGGACTGAAGCTTTCTTT. Drawing the rest from reference TRBV30 and TRBJ1-1, the complete variable domain is SQTIHQWPATLVQPVGSPLSLECTVEGTSNPNLYWYRQAAGRGLQLLFYSVGIGQISSEVPQNLSASRPQDRQFILSSKKLLLSDSGFYLCAWSGGGWGTEAFFGQGTRLTVV.

V gene TRBV5-6 combines with J gene TRBJ2-3; D possibly corresponds to TRBD1 (6 bases). Germline loops: CDR1 SGHDT, CDR2 YYEEEE. V gave up 5 bases and J gave up 1 base, with 23 bases separating them. The CDR3 spans 18 residues. The CDR3 here is CASSWKQGTRLGTDTQYF. CDR3 nucleotides: TGTGCCAGCAGTTGGAAACAGGGTACAAGGTTGGGCACAGATACGCAGTATTTT.

The CDR3 DNA follows: TGTGCCACCGGACAGGACCGGTATAATTCACCCCTCCACTTT. It is translated as CATGQDRYNSPLHF. The chain employs TRBV10-3 and TRBJ1-6, with 7 bases fitting TRBD1. Unmatched junction bases numbered 7, after V lost 10 bases and J lost 4 bases. The CDR3 consists of 14 residues. Germline V gene sequence: CDR1 ENHRY, CDR2 SYGVKD.

The genes are TRBV10-3 and TRBJ2-1; 11 bases align to TRBD2. The CDR3 consists of 15 residues. Trimming cost V 6 bases and J 3 bases; bases outside gene matches: 4. Germline CDR1 reads ENHRY; CDR2 reads SYGVKD. The CDR3 sequence is CAIRGGLAVYNEQFF. The DNA of the CDR3 is TGTGCCATCAGGGGGGGACTAGCGGTCTACAATGAGCAGTTCTTC.

With respect to this clone: One end of the junction varies from germline; a read error may be responsible. DNA of the CDR3: TGTGCTAGCAGCCCTAGCGGGAGGAGGTACAATGAGCAGTTCTTC. Amino acids: CASSPSGRRYNEQFF. V is TRBV7-7 and J is TRBJ2-1, with 11 bases fitting TRBD2. Germline CDR1 and CDR2: SSHAT and FNYEAQ (reference sequence). This CDR3 has 15 amino acids.

This chain connects TRBV7-3 to TRBJ2-2, with D uncertain. From germline, CDR1 is SGHTA and CDR2 FQGTGA. The CDR3 contains 12 residues. Trimming pared 1 base from V and 7 bases from J, leaving 4 bases between. This CDR3 is CASSLRNGELFF. The CDR3 DNA reads TGTGCCAGCAGCTTAAGAAACGGGGAGCTGTTTTTT.

This CDR3 reads CASSVSGGTDTQYF. The CDR3 DNA sequence: TGTGCCAGCAGCGTAAGTGGGGGCACAGATACGCAGTATTTT. The chain has TRBV9 and TRBJ2-3; the D is unclear. This CDR3 has 14 amino acids. V dropped 1 base and J dropped 1 base, with 7 bases sitting between them. Per germline, CDR1 SGDLS and CDR2 YYNGEE.

The chain links TRBV6-5 to TRBJ1-2; D is unclear. Trimming stripped 6 bases from V and 7 bases from J, with 18 bases between. Germline V gene lookup returns CDR1 MNHEY and CDR2 SVGAGI. This CDR3 has 14 residues. As DNA, the CDR3 is TGTGCCAGCAGCCGACTGTCGCTTAATGGTGGCTACACCTTC. Amino acid sequence: CASSRLSLNGGYTF.

The rearrangement links TRBV27 to TRBJ2-7; maybe TRBD1 (6 bases). V lost 5 bases and J lost 3, with 11 bases in between. Germline-derived CDR1 and CDR2 are MNHEY and SMNVEV (reference sequence). CDR3 length: 13 amino acids. CDR3: CASSPGVVYEQYF. CDR3 bases: TGTGCCAGCAGTCCAGGGGTGGTCTACGAGCAGTACTTC.

V is TRBV10-3 and J is TRBJ1-3; D is undetermined. The CDR3 has 15 residues. Germline CDR1 ENHRY, CDR2 SYGVKD. The V and J ends lost 2 bases and 0 bases respectively, with 8 bases between them. CDR3 sequence: CAISEQPSSGNTIYF. The CDR3 coding sequence is TGTGCCATCAGTGAGCAACCCTCCTCTGGAAACACCATATATTTT.

In its sample, this clone was seen a few times. The genes are TRBV2 and TRBJ2-7, with TRBD1 matching 10 bases. The length of the CDR3 is 15 residues. V trimming: 6 bases; J trimming: 7 bases; junction bases outside the gene matches: 12. Looked up from germline, CDR1 is SNHLY and CDR2 is FYNNEI. CDR3 in amino acids: CASRALTGGGGEQYF. In DNA, the CDR3 is TGTGCCAGCAGGGCTCTGACAGGGGGCGGCGGAGAGCAGTACTTC.

The V and J genes are TRBV4-1 and TRBJ2-7; a weak D match, TRBD1 (6 bases). CDR3 length: 13 residues. Germline-derived CDR1 and CDR2 are MGHRA and YSYEKL. V lost 4 bases to trimming and J lost 2 bases, with 9 bases between them. CDR3 in amino acids: CASSPGTPYEQYF. The CDR3 DNA is TGCGCCAGCAGCCCCGGGACACCCTACGAGCAGTACTTC.

The rearrangement uses TRBV6-5 and TRBJ1-2, with 9 bases that match TRBD1. The V and J ends lost 10 bases and 8 bases, in that order; junction bases with no gene match: 14. CDR3 length equals 14 residues. The V gene's germline CDR1 is MNHEY and CDR2 SVGAGI. The CDR3: CATLTGGKGRGYTF. The CDR3 nucleotides read TGTGCCACCCTCACAGGGGGCAAAGGAAGAGGCTACACCTTC.

The CDR3 DNA reads TGTGCCAGCAGTAAAGGGAGGTTGAACACTGAAGCTTTCTTT. Translating it yields CASSKGRLNTEAFF. This chain links TRBV2 with TRBJ1-1, with D hard to call. The CDR3 is 14 residues long. Looked up from germline, CDR1 is SNHLY and CDR2 is FYNNEI. V dropped 5 bases and J dropped 0 bases, with 10 bases sitting between them.

This sequence joins TRBV9 and TRBJ2-7; D gene unclear. This CDR3 has 14 residues. CDR1 is SGDLS and CDR2 is YYNGEE in the germline V gene. V dropped 0 bases and J dropped 7 bases, with 14 bases sitting between them. The CDR3 sequence is CASSVGPQPGEQYF. CDR3 DNA sequence: TGTGCCAGCAGCGTAGGCCCGCAACCGGGTGAGCAGTACTTC. Variable domain in full (rest from reference TRBV9 and TRBJ2-7): DSGVTQTPKHLITATGQRVTLRCSPRSGDLSVYWYQQSLDQGLQFLIQYYNGEERAKGNILERFSAQQFPDLHSELNLSSLELGDSALYFCASSVGPQPGEQYFGPGTRLTVT.

The chain combines TRBV9 with TRBJ2-7; 7 nucleotides line up with TRBD1. This CDR3 is 14 amino acids long. Per germline, CDR1 SGDLS and CDR2 YYNGEE. J was trimmed by 0 bases and V by 3 bases; bases with no gene match: 3. This chain's CDR3 is CASSDRDSSYEQYF. The CDR3 DNA is TGTGCCAGCAGCGACCGGGACAGCTCCTACGAGCAGTACTTC.

V gene TRBV18 combines with J gene TRBJ2-7, with TRBD2 identical over 7 bases. Germline assignment: CDR1 KGHSH and CDR2 LQKENI. This CDR3 spans 14 amino acids. The V and J ends lost 5 bases and 1 base, in that order; junction bases with no gene match: 5. The CDR3 bases are TGTGCCAGCTCAAAAAGCGGGACTTCCTACGAGCAGTACTTC. It is translated as CASSKSGTSYEQYF.

This clone was found a few times. The chain combines TRBV4-2 with TRBJ2-7, with 7 bases that match TRBD1. Germline lookup yields CDR1 LGHNA and CDR2 YNFKEQ. The J segment lost 5 bases and the V segment lost 4 bases, leaving 11 bases of the junction unmatched. The CDR3 is made up of 15 amino acids. CDR3 nucleotide sequence: TGTGCCAGCAGCCTTCGGACAGGCGAATATGACGAGCAGTACTTC. It yields the protein CASSLRTGEYDEQYF.

The chain employs TRBV4-1 and TRBJ2-2; D is possibly TRBD1 or TRBD2 (5 bases each). Germline assignment: CDR1 MGHRA and CDR2 YSYEKL. V lost 4 bases to trimming and J lost 6 bases, with 15 bases between them. This CDR3 is built from 15 residues. The CDR3 DNA sequence: TGCGCCAGCAGCCCCCGGGAAATAGGGGCCGGGGAGCTGTTTTTT. The encoded protein is CASSPREIGAGELFF.

V and J are TRBV4-2 and TRBJ1-4; a weak D match, TRBD1 (6 bases). Germline CDR1 is LGHNA and CDR2 is YNFKEQ. V lost 4 bases and J 2 bases, leaving 14 bases between the germline ends. The CDR3 has 16 residues. This CDR3 is CASSRALGGTNEKLFF. The CDR3 nucleotides read TGTGCCAGCAGCCGCGCTCTAGGGGGGACTAATGAAAAACTGTTTTTT.

The chain links TRBV2 to TRBJ1-2; 10 bases fit TRBD1. Trimming removed 8 bases from V and 7 bases from J; junction bases left unmatched: 10. The CDR3 length is 14 residues. Germline CDR1 reads SNHLY; CDR2 reads FYNNEI. CDR3 region: CASHRDRGFSGYTF. Here the CDR3 DNA reads TGTGCCAGCCACCGGGACAGGGGTTTTAGTGGCTACACCTTC. The full variable domain, in which reference TRBV2 and TRBJ1-2 provide the parts outside the CDR3, is EPEVTQTPSHQVTQMGQEVILRCVPISNHLYFYWYRQILGQKVEFLVSFYNNEISEKSEIFDDQFSVERPDGSNFTLKIRSTKLEDSAMYFCASHRDRGFSGYTFGSGTRLTVV.

The J gene is TRBJ2-1, the V gene TRBV19; no clear D. CDR1 is LNHDA and CDR2 is SQIVND in the germline V gene (reference sequence). CDR3 length equals 14 residues. V was shortened by 2 bases and J by 5 bases, with 10 bases between the two germline ends. This CDR3 reads CASSIIAVHNEQFF. As DNA, the CDR3 is TGTGCCAGTAGTATAATTGCGGTCCACAATGAGCAGTTCTTC.